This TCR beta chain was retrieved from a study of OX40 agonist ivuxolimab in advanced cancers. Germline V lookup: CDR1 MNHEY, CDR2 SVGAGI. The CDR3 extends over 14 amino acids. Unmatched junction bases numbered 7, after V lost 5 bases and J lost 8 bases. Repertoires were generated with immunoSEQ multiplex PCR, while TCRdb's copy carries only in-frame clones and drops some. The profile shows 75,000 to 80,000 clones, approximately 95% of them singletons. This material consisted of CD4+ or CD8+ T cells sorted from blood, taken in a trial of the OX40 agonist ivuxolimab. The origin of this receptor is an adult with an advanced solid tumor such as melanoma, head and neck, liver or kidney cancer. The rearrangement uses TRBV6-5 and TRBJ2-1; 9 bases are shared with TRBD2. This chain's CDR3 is CASSHGTSWDEQFF. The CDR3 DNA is TGTGCCAGCAGTCATGGGACTAGCTGGGATGAGCAGTTCTTC.